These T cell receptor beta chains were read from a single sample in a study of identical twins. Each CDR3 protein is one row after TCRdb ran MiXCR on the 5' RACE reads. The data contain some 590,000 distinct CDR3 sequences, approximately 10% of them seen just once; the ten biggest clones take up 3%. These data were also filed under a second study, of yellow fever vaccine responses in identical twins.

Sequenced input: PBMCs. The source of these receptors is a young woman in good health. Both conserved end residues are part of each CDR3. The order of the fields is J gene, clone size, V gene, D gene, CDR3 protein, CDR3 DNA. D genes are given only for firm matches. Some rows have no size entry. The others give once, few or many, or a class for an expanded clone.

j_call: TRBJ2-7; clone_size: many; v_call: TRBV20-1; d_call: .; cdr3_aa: CSALGQGRGFSYEQYF; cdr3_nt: TGCAGTGCTTTGGGCCAGGGGCGAGGTTTCTCCTACGAGCAGTACTTC
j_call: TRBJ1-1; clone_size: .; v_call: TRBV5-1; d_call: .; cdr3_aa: CASSLGGPNEAFF; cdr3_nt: TGCGCCAGCAGCTTGGGCGGGCCGAATGAAGCTTTCTTT
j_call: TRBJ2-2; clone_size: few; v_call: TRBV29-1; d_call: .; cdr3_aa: CSVETHRANTGELFF; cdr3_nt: TGCAGCGTTGAAACCCACAGGGCCAACACCGGGGAGCTGTTTTTT
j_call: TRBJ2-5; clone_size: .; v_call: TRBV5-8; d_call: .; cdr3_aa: CASSPSTLRPRETQYF; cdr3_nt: TGTGCCAGCAGCCCCAGCACTCTACGGCCTCGGGAGACCCAGTACTTC
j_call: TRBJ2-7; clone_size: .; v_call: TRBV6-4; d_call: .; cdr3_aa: CASSEKAPYYEQYF; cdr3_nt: TGTGCCAGCAGTGAAAAGGCTCCCTACTACGAGCAGTACTTC
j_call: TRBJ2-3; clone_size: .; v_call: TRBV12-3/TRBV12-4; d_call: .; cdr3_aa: CASTPAVGLAFGTQYF; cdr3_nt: TGTGCCAGCACCCCAGCGGTAGGGCTAGCCTTTGGTACGCAGTATTTT
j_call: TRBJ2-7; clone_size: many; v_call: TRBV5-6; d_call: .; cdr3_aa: CASSLAGQGRYEQYF; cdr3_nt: TGTGCCAGCAGCTTGGCAGGCCAGGGGCGATACGAGCAGTACTTC
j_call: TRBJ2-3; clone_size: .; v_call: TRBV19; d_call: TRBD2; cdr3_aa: CASSRSGPDTQYF; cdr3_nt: TGTGCCAGTAGTCGTAGCGGGCCAGATACGCAGTATTTT
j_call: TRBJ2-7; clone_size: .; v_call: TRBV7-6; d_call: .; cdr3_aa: CASSPTGLYEQYF; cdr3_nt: TGTGCCAGCAGCCCTACAGGGCTCTACGAGCAGTACTTC
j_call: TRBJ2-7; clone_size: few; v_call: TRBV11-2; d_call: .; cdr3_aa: CASSQGQGRALEQYF; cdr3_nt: TGTGCCAGCAGCCAGGGCCAGGGGAGGGCTCTCGAGCAGTACTTC
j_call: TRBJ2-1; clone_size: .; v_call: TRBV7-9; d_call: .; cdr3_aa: CASSPGPQSNEQFF; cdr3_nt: TGTGCCAGCAGCCCTGGACCCCAATCCAATGAGCAGTTCTTC
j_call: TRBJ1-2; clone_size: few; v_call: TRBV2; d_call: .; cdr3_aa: CASQGMNGYTF; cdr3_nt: TGTGCCAGCCAGGGGATGAATGGCTACACCTTC
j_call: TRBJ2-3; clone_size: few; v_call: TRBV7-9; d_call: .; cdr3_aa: CASSPSSLVTDTQYF; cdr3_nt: TGTGCCAGCAGCCCCAGTTCCTTGGTAACAGATACGCAGTATTTT
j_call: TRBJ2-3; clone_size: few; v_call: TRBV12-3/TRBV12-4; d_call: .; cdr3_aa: CASSGAGVTDTQYF; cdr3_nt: TGTGCCAGCAGCGGGGCAGGGGTCACAGATACGCAGTATTTT
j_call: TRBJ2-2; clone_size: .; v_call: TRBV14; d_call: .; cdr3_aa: CASSQVRAGNTGELFF; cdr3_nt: TGTGCCAGCAGCCAAGTCCGTGCCGGGAACACCGGGGAGCTGTTTTTT
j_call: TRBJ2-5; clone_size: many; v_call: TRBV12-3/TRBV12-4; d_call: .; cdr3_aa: CASSNGGLGSKTQYF; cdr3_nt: TGTGCCAGCAGCAATGGAGGTTTAGGGTCGAAGACCCAGTACTTC
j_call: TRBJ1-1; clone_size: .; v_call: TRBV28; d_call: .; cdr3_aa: CASSRAGERDTEALF; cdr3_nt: TGTGCCAGCAGTAGGGCAGGGGAACGGGACACTGAAGCTCTCTTT
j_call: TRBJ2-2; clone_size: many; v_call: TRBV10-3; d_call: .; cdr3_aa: CATSGTVNTGELFF; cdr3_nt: TGTGCCACTTCAGGGACTGTGAACACCGGGGAGCTGTTTTTT
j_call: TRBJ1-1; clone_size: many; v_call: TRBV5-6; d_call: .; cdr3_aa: CASSFGGRDTEAFF; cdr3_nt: TGTGCCAGCAGCTTCGGGGGAAGGGACACTGAAGCTTTCTTT
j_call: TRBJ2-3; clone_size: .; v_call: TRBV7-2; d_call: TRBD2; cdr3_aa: CASSSPASGADTQYF; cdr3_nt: TGTGCCAGCAGCTCCCCGGCTAGCGGGGCAGATACGCAGTATTTT
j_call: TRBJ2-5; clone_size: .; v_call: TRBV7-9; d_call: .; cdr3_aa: CASSSFDRTQETQYF; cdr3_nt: TGTGCCAGCAGCTCGTTCGACAGGACCCAAGAGACCCAGTACTTC
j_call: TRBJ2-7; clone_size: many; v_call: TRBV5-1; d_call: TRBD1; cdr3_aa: CASSSGQGNYEQYF; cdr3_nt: TGCGCCAGCAGCTCGGGACAGGGTAACTACGAGCAGTACTTC
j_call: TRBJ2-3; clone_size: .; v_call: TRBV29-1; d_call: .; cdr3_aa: CSVLRGADTQYF; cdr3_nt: TGCAGCGTTCTTCGGGGGGCCGATACGCAGTATTTT
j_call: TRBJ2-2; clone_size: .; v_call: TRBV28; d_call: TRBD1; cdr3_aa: CASSLAGTGPNTGELFF; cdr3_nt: TGTGCCAGCAGTTTAGCGGGGACAGGCCCTAACACCGGGGAGCTGTTTTTT
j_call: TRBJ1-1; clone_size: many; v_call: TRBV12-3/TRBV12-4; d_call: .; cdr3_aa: CASSLPPAGSTEAFF; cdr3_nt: TGTGCCAGCAGTTTACCGCCGGCCGGCTCCACTGAAGCTTTCTTT
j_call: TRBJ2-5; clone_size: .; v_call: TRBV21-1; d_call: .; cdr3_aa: CASSKVGQGGLETQYF; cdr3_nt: TGTGCCAGCAGCAAAGTGGGGCAGGGGGGATTGGAGACCCAGTACTTC
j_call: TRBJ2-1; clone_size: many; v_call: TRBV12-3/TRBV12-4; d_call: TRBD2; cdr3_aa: CASRLASGRAQNEQFF; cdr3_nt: TGTGCCAGCAGGCTCGCGAGCGGGAGGGCCCAAAATGAGCAGTTCTTC
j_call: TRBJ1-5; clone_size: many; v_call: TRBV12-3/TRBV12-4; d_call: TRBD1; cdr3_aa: CASSVDRGKSNQPQHF; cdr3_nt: TGTGCCAGCAGTGTGGACAGGGGGAAGAGCAATCAGCCCCAGCATTTT
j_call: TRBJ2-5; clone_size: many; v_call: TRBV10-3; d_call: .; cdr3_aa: CAISVAVGRETQYF; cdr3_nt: TGTGCCATCAGTGTGGCGGTGGGGAGGGAGACCCAGTACTTC
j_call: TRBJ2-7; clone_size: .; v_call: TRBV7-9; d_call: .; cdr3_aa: CASSLGFGSSYEQYF; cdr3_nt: TGTGCCAGCAGCTTAGGGTTCGGCAGCTCCTACGAGCAGTACTTC
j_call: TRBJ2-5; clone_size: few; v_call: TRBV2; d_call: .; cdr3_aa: CASSGMGNLGETQYF; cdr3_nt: TGTGCCAGCAGTGGAATGGGGAATTTGGGAGAGACCCAGTACTTC
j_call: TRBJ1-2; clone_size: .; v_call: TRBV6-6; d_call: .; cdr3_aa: CASTDWGLYGYTF; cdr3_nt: TGTGCCAGCACAGATTGGGGTCTCTACGGCTACACCTTC
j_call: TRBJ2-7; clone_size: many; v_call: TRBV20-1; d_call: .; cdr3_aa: CSARGTIDEQYF; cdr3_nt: TGCAGTGCTAGAGGGACAATCGACGAGCAGTACTTC
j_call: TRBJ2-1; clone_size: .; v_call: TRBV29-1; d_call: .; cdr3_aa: CSVENGGAEQFF; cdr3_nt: TGCAGCGTTGAAAATGGAGGCGCTGAGCAGTTCTTC
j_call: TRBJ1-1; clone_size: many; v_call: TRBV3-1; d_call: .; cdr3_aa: CASSQDGQMNTEAFF; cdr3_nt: TGTGCCAGCAGCCAAGATGGCCAGATGAACACTGAAGCTTTCTTT
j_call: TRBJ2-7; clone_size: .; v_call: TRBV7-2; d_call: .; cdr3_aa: CASQRSGSSYEQYF; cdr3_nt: TGTGCCAGCCAAAGAAGTGGGAGCTCCTACGAGCAGTACTTC
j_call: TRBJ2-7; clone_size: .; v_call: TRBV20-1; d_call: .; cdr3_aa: CSARDRGGYEQYF; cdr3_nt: TGCAGTGCTAGAGACAGGGGGGGATACGAGCAGTACTTC
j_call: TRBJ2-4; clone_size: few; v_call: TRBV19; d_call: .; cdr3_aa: CASSIDRAAPDIQYF; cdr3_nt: TGTGCCAGTAGTATAGATCGGGCCGCCCCGGACATTCAGTACTTC
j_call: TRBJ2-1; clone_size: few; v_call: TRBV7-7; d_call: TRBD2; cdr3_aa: CASSPPRGAGGHNNEQFF; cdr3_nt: TGTGCTAGCAGCCCACCTCGGGGAGCGGGAGGGCATAACAATGAGCAGTTCTTC
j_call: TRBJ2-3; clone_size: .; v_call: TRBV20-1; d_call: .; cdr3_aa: CSAGLVSTDTQYF; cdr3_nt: TGCAGTGCTGGGTTAGTCAGCACAGATACGCAGTATTTT
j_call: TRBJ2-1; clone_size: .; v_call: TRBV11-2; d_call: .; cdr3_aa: CASSLETGPYNEQFF; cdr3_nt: TGTGCCAGCAGCTTAGAAACGGGTCCATACAATGAGCAGTTCTTC
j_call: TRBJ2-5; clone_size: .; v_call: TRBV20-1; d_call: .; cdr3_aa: CSANRLVSETQYF; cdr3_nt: TGCAGTGCTAACCGACTTGTATCGGAGACCCAGTACTTC
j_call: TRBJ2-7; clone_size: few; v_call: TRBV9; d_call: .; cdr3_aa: CASSVGPGDYEQYF; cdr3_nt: TGTGCCAGCAGCGTAGGTCCAGGGGACTACGAGCAGTACTTC
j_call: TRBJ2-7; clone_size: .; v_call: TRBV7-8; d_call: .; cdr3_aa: CASSFTRGLGYEQYF; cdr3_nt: TGTGCCAGCAGCTTCACTAGGGGACTGGGTTACGAGCAGTACTTC
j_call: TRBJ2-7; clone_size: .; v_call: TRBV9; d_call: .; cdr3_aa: CASSTTLGGNEQYF; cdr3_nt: TGTGCCAGCAGCACAACGTTAGGTGGGAACGAGCAGTACTTC
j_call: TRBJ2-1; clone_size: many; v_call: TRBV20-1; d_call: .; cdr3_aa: CSASRGTGRGYNEQFF; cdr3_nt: TGCAGTGCTAGCAGAGGCACAGGCAGGGGATACAATGAGCAGTTCTTC
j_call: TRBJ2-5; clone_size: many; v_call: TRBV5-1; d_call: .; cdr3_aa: CASSLGGDETQYF; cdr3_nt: TGCGCCAGCAGCTTGGGAGGGGATGAGACCCAGTACTTC
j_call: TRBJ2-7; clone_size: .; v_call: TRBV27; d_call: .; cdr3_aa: CASSLLAGPSYEQYF; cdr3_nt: TGTGCCAGCAGTTTACTTGCGGGACCATCCTACGAGCAGTACTTC
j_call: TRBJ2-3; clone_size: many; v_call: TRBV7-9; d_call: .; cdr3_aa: CASSSTTTVDGDTQYF; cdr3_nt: TGTGCCAGCAGCTCAACCACGACAGTTGACGGAGATACGCAGTATTTT
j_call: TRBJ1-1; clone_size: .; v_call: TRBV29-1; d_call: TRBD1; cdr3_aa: CSVTNRGFTEAFF; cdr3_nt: TGCAGCGTTACCAACAGGGGTTTCACTGAAGCTTTCTTT
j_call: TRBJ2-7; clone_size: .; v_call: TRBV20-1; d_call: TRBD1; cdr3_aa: CSAIPWRDRVLYEQYF; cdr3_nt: TGCAGTGCTATACCTTGGCGGGACAGGGTTCTCTACGAGCAGTACTTC
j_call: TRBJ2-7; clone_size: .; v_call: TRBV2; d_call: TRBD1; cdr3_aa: CAVGGQGSHEQYF; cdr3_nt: TGTGCGGTGGGGGGACAGGGTAGCCACGAGCAGTACTTC
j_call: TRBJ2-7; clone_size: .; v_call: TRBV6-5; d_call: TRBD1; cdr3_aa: CASSYGTGPSYEQYF; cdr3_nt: TGTGCCAGCAGTTACGGGACAGGGCCCTCCTACGAGCAGTACTTC
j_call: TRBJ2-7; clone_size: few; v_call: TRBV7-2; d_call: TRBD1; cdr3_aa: CASSYPGQGEGEQYF; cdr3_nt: TGTGCCAGCAGCTACCCGGGACAGGGAGAGGGCGAGCAGTACTTC
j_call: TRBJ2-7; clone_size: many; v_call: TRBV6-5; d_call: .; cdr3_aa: CASSYSTQALVIYF; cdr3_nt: TGTGCCAGCAGTTACTCGACACAGGCCCTCGTGATTTACTTC
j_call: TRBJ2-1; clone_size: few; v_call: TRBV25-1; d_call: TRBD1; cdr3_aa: CASSAPGQGAYNEQFF; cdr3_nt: TGTGCCAGCAGTGCCCCGGGACAGGGGGCCTACAATGAGCAGTTCTTC
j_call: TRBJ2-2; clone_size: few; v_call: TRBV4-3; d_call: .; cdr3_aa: CASSQGPLGGGGPLKENTGELFF; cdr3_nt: TGCGCCAGCAGCCAAGGACCACTCGGGGGAGGGGGCCCTTTAAAGGAGAACACCGGGGAGCTGTTTTTT
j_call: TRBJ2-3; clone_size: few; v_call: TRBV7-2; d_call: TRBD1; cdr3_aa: CASSFLGQGVSDTQYF; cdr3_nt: TGTGCCAGCAGTTTCCTCGGACAGGGGGTCTCAGATACGCAGTATTTT